This entry lists 2 T cell receptor beta chains sequenced from one sample in a study of cytomegalovirus exposure and HLA in healthy donors. The PCR was carried out with 60 Vbeta primers and 13 Jbeta primers. Here immunoSEQ multiplex PCR was the method, and the copy in TCRdb shows in-frame clones only, minus some. The sample lists 120,000 to 150,000 clones; approximately 72% were seen once. The sequenced sample consisted of PBMCs. Every receptor here comes from a woman in her sixties or seventies in good health and CMV-seronegative.

The chain recombines TRBV4-3 with TRBJ1-2, with D perhaps TRBD1 (5 bases). V was clipped by 3 bases and J by 8 bases, with 13 bases between them. Germline V lookup: CDR1 LGHNA, CDR2 YSLEER. This CDR3 spans 13 amino acids. The CDR3 nucleotides read TGCGCCAGCAGCCACACAGGCGGGGAAGGCTACACCTTC. This gives the protein CASSHTGGEGYTF.

This clone came up a few times. The V and J genes are TRBV4-3 and TRBJ2-3; 11 nucleotides match TRBD2. CDR3 length: 16 residues. The ends lost 3 bases at V and 2 bases at J; junction bases unmatched: 4. CDR1 and CDR2 (germline): LGHNA, YSLEER. The CDR3 protein is CASSQSTSGITDTQYF. CDR3 nucleotides: TGCGCCAGCAGCCAGTCGACTAGCGGGATCACAGATACGCAGTATTTT.